Shown below are 7 T cell receptor beta chains from a single sample sequenced in a study of OX40 agonist ivuxolimab in advanced cancers. Assay: immunoSEQ multiplex PCR; the TCRdb copy retains only in-frame clones and omits some. The sample shows 60,000 to 85,000 clones, 70% to 90% of them seen only once. The sample here was CD4+ or CD8+ T cells sorted from blood, taken in a trial of the OX40 agonist ivuxolimab. These receptors all come from an adult with an advanced solid tumor such as melanoma, head and neck, liver or kidney cancer.

The chain uses TRBV9 and TRBJ2-7; 12 bases map to TRBD2. J gave up 0 bases and V 3 bases, and 4 bases lay outside the gene matches. This CDR3 has 16 residues. Germline lookup yields CDR1 SGDLS and CDR2 YYNGEE. CDR3 DNA sequence: TGTGCCAGCAGCGCCGGGGGACTAGCGGGCTCCTACGAGCAGTACTTC. Translated, it gives CASSAGGLAGSYEQYF.

The rearrangement links TRBV28 to TRBJ1-1; perhaps TRBD1 as D (5 bases). Trimming stripped 5 bases from V and 0 bases from J, with 13 bases between. From germline, CDR1 is MDHEN and CDR2 SYDVKM. This CDR3 is 15 amino acids long. The CDR3: CASSPGGTLNTEAFF. As DNA, the CDR3 is TGTGCCAGCAGTCCCGGGGGGACCTTGAACACTGAAGCTTTCTTT.

This clone was recorded once. V and J are TRBV6-1 and TRBJ1-5; TRBD1 is a possible D gene (5 bases). Germline CDR1 is MNHNS and CDR2 is SASEGT. The CDR3 spans 17 residues. V was trimmed by 0 bases and J by 4 bases, leaving 16 bases between them. The CDR3 nucleotides read TGTGCCAGCAGTGAAGCGCTGGGGCGGCTACTTAATCAGCCCCAGCATTTT. Protein: CASSEALGRLLNQPQHF.

The chain combines TRBV5-1 with TRBJ1-4, with 7 positions matching TRBD1. With 0 bases clipped from V and 6 bases from J, the junction kept 11 bases outside the gene matches. CDR1 is SGHRS, CDR2 YFSETQ, per germline. The CDR3 spans 17 residues. The DNA of the CDR3 is TGCGCCAGCAGCTTGGCCGGACGACAGGGTGGCGATGAAAAACTGTTTTTT. Translated: CASSLAGRQGGDEKLFF.

This clone was seen repeatedly, ten times or more. This chain uses TRBV7-6 with TRBJ1-2; a possible D gene is TRBD1 (6 bases). CDR1 and CDR2 from the germline V gene are SGHVS and FNYEAQ. CDR3 size: 13 residues. V lost 4 bases and J 2 bases, leaving 8 bases between the germline ends. The CDR3 protein is CASSSGQNYGYTF. The CDR3 nucleotides read TGTGCCAGCAGCTCCGGACAGAACTATGGCTACACCTTC.

The V gene is TRBV6-6, the J gene TRBJ2-7; 10 positions match TRBD1. Germline trimming cut 3 bases from V and 4 bases from J; bases unmatched to any gene: 6. The CDR3 sequence is 15 residues long. Germline CDR1 is MNHNY and CDR2 is SVGAGI (reference sequence). The CDR3 loop reads CASSYGQGDIYEQYF. The CDR3 region has the DNA TGTGCCAGCAGTTATGGACAGGGGGATATTTACGAGCAGTACTTC.

This clone was seen once. The J gene is TRBJ1-4, the V gene TRBV5-1; possible D gene TRBD1, 5 bases. The CDR3 contains 13 residues. The V end lost 0 bases, the J end lost 5 bases, and 5 bases lay between the germline ends. Germline CDR1 is SGHRS and CDR2 is YFSETQ. CDR3 bases: TGCGCCAGCAGCTTGGGACAGAATGAAAAACTGTTTTTT. Its translation: CASSLGQNEKLFF.